This TCR beta chain stems from a study of blood T cell repertoires in COVID-19. Across the study: Samples of COVID-19 (acute and convalescent) were obtained from the United States, Italy and Spain.

TCRdb's table, derived via immunoSEQ multiplex PCR, lists solely in-frame clones and lacks some. The sample records 150,000 to 200,000 clones, about 80% being singletons. Symptom resolution, clearance, or two negative PCRs marked the recovered donors of Cohort 3. V lost 6 bases to trimming and J lost 0 bases; unmatched junction nucleotides: 6. Germline V gene lookup returns CDR1 LGHDT and CDR2 YNNKEL (reference sequence). The CDR3 contains 16 residues. Sequenced: PBMCs or T cells enriched from blood (not recorded which). This TCR came from a man aged 50 to 60 who had recovered from COVID-19. The rearrangement links TRBV3-1 (or the pseudogene TRBV3-2) to TRBJ2-1; 9 bases agree with TRBD2. Here the CDR3 reads CASRLSGGSSYNEQFF. The CDR3 region has the DNA TGTGCCAGCAGACTTAGCGGGGGATCCTCCTACAATGAGCAGTTCTTC.